Below are 10 T cell receptor beta chains sequenced from a single sample in a study of CD8+ T cells in alopecia areata. Peripheral blood, together with lesional scalp punch biopsies, was collected from alopecia areata patients. RNA was extracted and reverse transcribed into cDNA as the sequencing template. Using immunoSEQ multiplex PCR, the repertoire was profiled, and TCRdb retains in-frame clones only, with some absent. The table records approximately 12,000 clones, approximately 52% of them present only once. Sequenced material: skin. The receptors come from a human donor with alopecia areata.

Within the sample, this clone is large. The chain joins TRBV7-2 to TRBJ1-1, with 9 bases identical to TRBD1. Germline V lookup: CDR1 SGHTA, CDR2 FQGNSA. J gave up 5 bases and V 5 bases, and 6 bases lay outside the gene matches. The CDR3 loop spans 14 amino acids. CDR3: CASSRTGTGTEAFF. For the CDR3, the DNA is TGTGCCAGCAGCCGTACCGGGACAGGGACTGAAGCTTTCTTT.

This chain uses TRBV7-2 with TRBJ2-7; 15 bases are shared with TRBD2. The V gene end was trimmed by 5 bases and the J gene end by 4 bases; junction bases not matched to a gene: 6. The CDR3 runs 16 residues. Germline V gene data show CDR1 as SGHTA and CDR2 as FQGNSA. The CDR3 DNA follows: TGTGCCAGCAGCCCCAGGGGACTAGCGGGGGGTTACGAGCAGTACTTC. This encodes CASSPRGLAGGYEQYF.

This clone has more than one count but fewer than ten. The J gene is TRBJ1-5, the V gene TRBV27; 12 nucleotides match TRBD1. V lost 5 bases, J lost 7 bases, and 6 bases stayed unmatched. The length of the CDR3 is 15 residues. Germline loops: CDR1 MNHEY, CDR2 SMNVEV (reference sequence). CDR3 coding DNA: TGTGCCAGCAGTGGGACAGGGGGCAGTCGGCAGCCCCAGCATTTT. Translating it yields CASSGTGGSRQPQHF.

The chain recombines TRBV9 with TRBJ2-3, with 8 bases matching TRBD1. Looked up from germline, CDR1 is SGDLS and CDR2 is YYNGEE. The CDR3 runs 17 residues. Trimming at V came to 3 bases and at J to 2 bases, leaving 11 bases not matched to a gene. The CDR3 DNA reads as TGTGCCAGCAGCGAGATAGACAGGGGCGCCCTCACAGATACGCAGTATTTT. Its protein is CASSEIDRGALTDTQYF.

The J gene is TRBJ2-1, the V gene TRBV2; D is perhaps TRBD1 or TRBD2 (5 bases each). This CDR3 is built from 15 residues. Deletions cut 7 bases from V and 5 bases from J, with 18 bases between. CDR1 is SNHLY, CDR2 FYNNEI, per germline. The CDR3 DNA sequence: TGTGCCAGCAACCCCGATGGGGGAGCCGACAATGAGCAGTTCTTC. Translating gives CASNPDGGADNEQFF.

This clone was counted between two and nine times. The genes are TRBV11-2 and TRBJ2-1; 9 bases map to TRBD2. The CDR3 spans 16 residues. The V gene end was trimmed by 1 base and the J gene end by 4 bases; junction bases not matched to a gene: 5. The germline gives CDR1 SGHAT, CDR2 FQNNGV. The chain's CDR3 is CASSLVAGGLYNEQFF. CDR3 nucleotide sequence: TGTGCCAGCAGCTTAGTGGCGGGAGGGCTTTACAATGAGCAGTTCTTC. Full variable domain (outside the CDR3, taken from reference TRBV11-2 and TRBJ2-1): EAGVAQSPRYKIIEKRQSVAFWCNPISGHATLYWYQQILGQGPKLLIQFQNNGVVDDSQLPKDRFSAERLKGVDSTLKIQPAKLEDSAVYLCASSLVAGGLYNEQFFGPGTRLTVL.

The chain combines TRBV9 with TRBJ2-7; 7 bases fit TRBD1. Per the germline V gene, CDR1 is SGDLS and CDR2 is YYNGEE. V shed 4 bases and J 7 bases; nucleotides not matched to a gene: 14. The CDR3 has 15 residues. Here the CDR3 reads CASSLQTGDSGEQYF. CDR3 bases: TGTGCCAGCAGCCTACAAACCGGGGACAGTGGAGAGCAGTACTTC.

This sequence joins TRBV7-8 and TRBJ1-2, with TRBD1 matching over 7 bases. This CDR3 contains 13 residues. In germline, CDR1 is SGHVS, CDR2 FQNEAQ. V dropped 6 bases and J dropped 3; count of bases not matched to a gene: 4. Here the CDR3 reads CASRFTGDYGYTF. For the CDR3, the DNA is TGTGCCAGCAGGTTTACAGGGGACTATGGCTACACCTTC.

This clone was found a few times. CDR3 in amino acids: CASSWTSGSHEQYF. As DNA, the CDR3 is TGTGCCAGCAGCTGGACTAGCGGGAGTCACGAGCAGTACTTC. The chain carries TRBV5-4 and TRBJ2-7, with 13 bases fitting TRBD2. Germline V gene data show CDR1 as SGHNT and CDR2 as YYREEE (reference sequence). The CDR3 length is 14 residues. The ends lost 3 bases at V and 5 bases at J; junction bases unmatched: 2.

This chain links TRBV30 with TRBJ1-3, with D maybe TRBD1 (6 bases). Trimming removed 5 bases from V and 0 bases from J, with 11 bases in between. The CDR3 is 14 residues long. Germline CDR1 reads GTSNPN; CDR2 reads SVGIG (reference sequence). The CDR3 reads CAWEGQSSGNTIYF. The CDR3 DNA reads as TGTGCCTGGGAAGGACAGAGCTCTGGAAACACCATATATTTT. Variable domain in full (rest from reference TRBV30 and TRBJ1-3): SQTIHQWPATLVQPVGSPLSLECTVEGTSNPNLYWYRQAAGRGLQLLFYSVGIGQISSEVPQNLSASRPQDRQFILSSKKLLLSDSGFYLCAWEGQSSGNTIYFGEGSWLTVV.